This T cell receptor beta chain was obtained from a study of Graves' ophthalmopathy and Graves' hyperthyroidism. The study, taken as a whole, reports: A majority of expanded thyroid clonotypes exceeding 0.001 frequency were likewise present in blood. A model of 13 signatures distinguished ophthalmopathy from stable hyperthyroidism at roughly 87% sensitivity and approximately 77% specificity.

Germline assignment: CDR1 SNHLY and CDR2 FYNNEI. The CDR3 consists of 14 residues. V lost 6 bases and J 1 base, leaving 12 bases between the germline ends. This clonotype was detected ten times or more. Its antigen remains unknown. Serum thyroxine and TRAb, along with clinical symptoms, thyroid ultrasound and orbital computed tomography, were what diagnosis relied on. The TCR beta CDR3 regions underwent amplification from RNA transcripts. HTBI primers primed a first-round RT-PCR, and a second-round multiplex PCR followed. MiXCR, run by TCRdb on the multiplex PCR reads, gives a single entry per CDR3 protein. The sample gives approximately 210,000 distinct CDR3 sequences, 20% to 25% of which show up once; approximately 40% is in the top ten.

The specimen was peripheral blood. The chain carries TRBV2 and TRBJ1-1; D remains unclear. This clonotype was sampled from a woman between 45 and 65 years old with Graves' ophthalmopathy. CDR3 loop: CASSSGLKNTEAFF. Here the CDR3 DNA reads TGTGCCAGCAGCTCTGGACTAAAGAACACTGAAGCTTTCTTT.